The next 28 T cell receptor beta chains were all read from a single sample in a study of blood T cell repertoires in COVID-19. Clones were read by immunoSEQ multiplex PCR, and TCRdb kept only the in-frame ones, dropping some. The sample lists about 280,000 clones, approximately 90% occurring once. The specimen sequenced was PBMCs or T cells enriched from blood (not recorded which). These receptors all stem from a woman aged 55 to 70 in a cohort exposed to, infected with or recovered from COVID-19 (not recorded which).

The CDR3 nucleotides are TGTGCCAGCAGCTTAGCGACTAGTTTGGCCCAGTACTTC. It yields the protein CASSLATSLAQYF. The chain couples TRBV7-9 to TRBJ2-5; D is possibly TRBD2 (6 bases). Germline V CDR1 and CDR2: SEHNR, FQNEAQ (reference sequence). The CDR3 consists of 13 residues. V lost 0 bases and J lost 9, with 11 bases in between.

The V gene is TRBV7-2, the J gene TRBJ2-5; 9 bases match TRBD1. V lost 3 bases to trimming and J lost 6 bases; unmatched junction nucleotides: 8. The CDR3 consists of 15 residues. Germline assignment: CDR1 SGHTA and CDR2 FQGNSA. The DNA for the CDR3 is TGTGCCAGCAGCTTGGTTACAGGGGGCGCAAAGACCCAGTACTTC. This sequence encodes CASSLVTGGAKTQYF.

The CDR3 spells CASSQTDYYGYTF. The CDR3 DNA is TGTGCCAGCAGCCAGACAGATTACTATGGCTACACCTTC. The chain combines TRBV11-1 with TRBJ1-2; possible D gene TRBD1, 5 bases. Germline-derived CDR1 and CDR2 are SGHAT and FQDESV (reference sequence). V was shortened by 5 bases and J by 3 bases, with 10 bases between the two germline ends. The CDR3 is 13 residues long.

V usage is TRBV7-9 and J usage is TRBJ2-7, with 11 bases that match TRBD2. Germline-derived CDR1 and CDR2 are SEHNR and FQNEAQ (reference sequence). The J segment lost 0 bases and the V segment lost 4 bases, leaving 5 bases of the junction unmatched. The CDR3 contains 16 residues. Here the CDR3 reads CASSYLLAGDSYEQYF. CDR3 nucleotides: TGTGCCAGCAGCTACCTACTAGCGGGAGACTCCTACGAGCAGTACTTC.

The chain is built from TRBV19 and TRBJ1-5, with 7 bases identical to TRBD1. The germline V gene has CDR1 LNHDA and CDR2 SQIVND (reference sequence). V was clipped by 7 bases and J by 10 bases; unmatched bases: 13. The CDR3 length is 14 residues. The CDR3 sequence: CASKSEGASGPQHF. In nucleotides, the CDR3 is TGTGCCAGTAAGTCGGAGGGGGCATCGGGACCCCAGCATTTT.

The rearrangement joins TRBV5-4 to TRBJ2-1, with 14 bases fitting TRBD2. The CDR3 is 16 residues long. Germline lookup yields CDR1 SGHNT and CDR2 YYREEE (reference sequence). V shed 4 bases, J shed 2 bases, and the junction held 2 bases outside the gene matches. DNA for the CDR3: TGTGCCAGCAGCGGGACTAGCGGGAGTACCTACAATGAGCAGTTCTTC. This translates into CASSGTSGSTYNEQFF.

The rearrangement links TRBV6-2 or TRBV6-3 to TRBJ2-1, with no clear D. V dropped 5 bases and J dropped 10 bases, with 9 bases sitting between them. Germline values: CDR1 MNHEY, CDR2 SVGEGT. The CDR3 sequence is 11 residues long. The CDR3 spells CASSPLREQFF. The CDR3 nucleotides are TGTGCCAGCAGTCCCCTGCGGGAGCAGTTCTTC.

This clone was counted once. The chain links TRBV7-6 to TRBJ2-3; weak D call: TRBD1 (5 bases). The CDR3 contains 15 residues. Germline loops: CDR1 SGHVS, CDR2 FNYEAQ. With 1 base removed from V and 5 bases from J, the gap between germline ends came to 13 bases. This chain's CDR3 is CASSLGLRVGDTQYF. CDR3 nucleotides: TGTGCCAGCAGCTTAGGCCTCAGGGTGGGAGATACGCAGTATTTT. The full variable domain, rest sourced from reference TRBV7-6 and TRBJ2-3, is GAGVSQSPRYKVTKRGQDVALRCDPISGHVSLYWYRQALGQGPEFLTYFNYEAQQDKSGLPNDRFSAERPEGSISTLTIQRTEQRDSAMYRCASSLGLRVGDTQYFGPGTRLTVL.

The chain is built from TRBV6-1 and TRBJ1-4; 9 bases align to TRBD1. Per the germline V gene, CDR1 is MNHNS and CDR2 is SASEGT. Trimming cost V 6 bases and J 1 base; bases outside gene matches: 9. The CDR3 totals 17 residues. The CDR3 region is CASREQGARGTNEKLFF. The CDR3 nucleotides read TGTGCCAGCAGGGAACAGGGGGCGCGGGGAACTAATGAAAAACTGTTTTTT.

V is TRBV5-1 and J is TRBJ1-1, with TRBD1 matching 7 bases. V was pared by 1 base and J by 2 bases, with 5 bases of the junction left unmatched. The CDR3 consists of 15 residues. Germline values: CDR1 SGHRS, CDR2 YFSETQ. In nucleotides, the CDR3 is TGCGCCAGCAGCTTGACAGGGGACCGCAACACTGAAGCTTTCTTT. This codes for CASSLTGDRNTEAFF.

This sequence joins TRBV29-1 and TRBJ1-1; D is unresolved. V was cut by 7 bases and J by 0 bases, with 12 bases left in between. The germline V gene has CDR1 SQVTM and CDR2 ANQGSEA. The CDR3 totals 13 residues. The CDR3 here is CSAGLSMNTEAFF. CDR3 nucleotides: TGCAGCGCTGGGCTGTCCATGAACACTGAAGCTTTCTTT.

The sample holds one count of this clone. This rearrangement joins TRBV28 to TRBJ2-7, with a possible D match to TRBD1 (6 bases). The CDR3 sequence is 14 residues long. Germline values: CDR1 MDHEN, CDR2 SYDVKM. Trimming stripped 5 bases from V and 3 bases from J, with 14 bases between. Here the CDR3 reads CASSPGAPFYEQYF. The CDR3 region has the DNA TGTGCCAGCAGTCCAGGGGCACCCTTCTACGAGCAGTACTTC.

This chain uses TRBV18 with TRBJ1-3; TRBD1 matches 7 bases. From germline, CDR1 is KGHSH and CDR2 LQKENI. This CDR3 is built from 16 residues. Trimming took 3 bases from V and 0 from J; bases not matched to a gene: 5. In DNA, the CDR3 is TGTGCCAGCTCACCGTTACAGGGGCTCTCTGGAAACACCATATATTTT. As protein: CASSPLQGLSGNTIYF.

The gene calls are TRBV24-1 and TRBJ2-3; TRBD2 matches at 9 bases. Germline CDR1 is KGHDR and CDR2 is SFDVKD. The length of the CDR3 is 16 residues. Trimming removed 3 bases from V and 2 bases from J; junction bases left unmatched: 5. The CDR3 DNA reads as TGTGCCACCAGTGATCCCTGGACTAGCGCCACAGATACGCAGTATTTT. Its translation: CATSDPWTSATDTQYF.

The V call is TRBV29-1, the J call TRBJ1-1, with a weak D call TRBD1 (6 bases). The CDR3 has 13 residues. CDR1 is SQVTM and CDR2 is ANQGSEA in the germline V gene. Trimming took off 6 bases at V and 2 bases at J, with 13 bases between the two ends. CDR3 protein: CSVNRDGNTEAFF. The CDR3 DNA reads TGCAGCGTAAACAGGGATGGTAACACTGAAGCTTTCTTT.

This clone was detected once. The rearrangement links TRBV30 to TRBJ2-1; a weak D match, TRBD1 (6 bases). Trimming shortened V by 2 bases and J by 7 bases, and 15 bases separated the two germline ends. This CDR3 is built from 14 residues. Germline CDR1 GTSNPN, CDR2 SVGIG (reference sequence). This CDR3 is CAWSQTGNGNEQFF. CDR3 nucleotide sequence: TGTGCCTGGAGTCAAACAGGGAATGGGAATGAGCAGTTCTTC.

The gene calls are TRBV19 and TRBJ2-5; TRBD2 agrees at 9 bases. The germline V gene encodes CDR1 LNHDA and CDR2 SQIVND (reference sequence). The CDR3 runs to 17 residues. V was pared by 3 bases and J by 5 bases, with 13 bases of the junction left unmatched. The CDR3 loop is CASSMVRREGVEETQYF. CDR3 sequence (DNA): TGTGCCAGTAGTATGGTACGGCGGGAGGGCGTGGAGGAGACCCAGTACTTC. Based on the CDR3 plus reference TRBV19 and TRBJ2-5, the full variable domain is DGGITQSPKYLFRKEGQNVTLSCEQNLNHDAMYWYRQDPGQGLRLIYYSQIVNDFQKGDIAEGYSVSREKKESFPLTVTSAQKNPTAFYLCASSMVRREGVEETQYFGPGTRLLVL.

The CDR3 region has the DNA TGTGCCTGGAGAAGGGACAGGGATAATTCACCCCTCCACTTT. Amino acids: CAWRRDRDNSPLHF. The chain uses TRBV30 and TRBJ1-6; 9 bases are a match to TRBD1. The germline CDR1 and CDR2 sequences are GTSNPN and SVGIG (reference sequence). The CDR3 spans 14 residues. Trimming removed 3 bases from V and 5 bases from J; junction bases left unmatched: 2.

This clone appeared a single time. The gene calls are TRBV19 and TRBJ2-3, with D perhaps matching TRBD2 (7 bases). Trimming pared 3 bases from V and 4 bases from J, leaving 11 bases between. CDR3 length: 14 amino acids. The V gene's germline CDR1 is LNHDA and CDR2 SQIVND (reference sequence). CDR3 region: CASSMGGGPDTQYF. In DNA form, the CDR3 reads TGTGCCAGTAGTATGGGGGGGGGCCCAGATACGCAGTATTTT.

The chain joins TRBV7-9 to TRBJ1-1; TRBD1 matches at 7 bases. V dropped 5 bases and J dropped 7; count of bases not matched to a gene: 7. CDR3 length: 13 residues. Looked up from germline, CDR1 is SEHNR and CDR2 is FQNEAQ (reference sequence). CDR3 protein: CASSHLQGIEAFF. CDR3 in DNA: TGTGCCAGCAGCCACCTACAGGGGATTGAAGCTTTCTTT. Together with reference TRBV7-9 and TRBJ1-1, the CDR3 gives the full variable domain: DTGVSQNPRHKITKRGQNVTFRCDPISEHNRLYWYRQTLGQGPEFLTYFQNEAQLEKSRLLSDRFSAERPKGSFSTLEIQRTEQGDSAMYLCASSHLQGIEAFFGQGTRLTVV.

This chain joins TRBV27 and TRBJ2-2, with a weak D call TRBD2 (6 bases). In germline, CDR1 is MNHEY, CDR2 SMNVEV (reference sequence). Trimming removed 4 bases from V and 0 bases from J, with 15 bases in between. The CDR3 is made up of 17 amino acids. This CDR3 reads CASSSLPGLANTGELFF. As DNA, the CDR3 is TGTGCCAGCAGTTCCTTGCCGGGACTTGCGAACACCGGGGAGCTGTTTTTT.

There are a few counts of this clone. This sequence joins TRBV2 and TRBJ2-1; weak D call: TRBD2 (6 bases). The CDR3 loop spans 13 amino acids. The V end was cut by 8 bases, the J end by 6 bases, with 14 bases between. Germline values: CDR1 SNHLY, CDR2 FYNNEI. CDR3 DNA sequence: TGTGCCAGCTCGAGGGAGGCCCTCAATGAGCAGTTCTTC. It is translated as CASSREALNEQFF. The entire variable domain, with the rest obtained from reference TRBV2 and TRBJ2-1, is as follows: EPEVTQTPSHQVTQMGQEVILRCVPISNHLYFYWYRQILGQKVEFLVSFYNNEISEKSEIFDDQFSVERPDGSNFTLKIRSTKLEDSAMYFCASSREALNEQFFGPGTRLTVL.

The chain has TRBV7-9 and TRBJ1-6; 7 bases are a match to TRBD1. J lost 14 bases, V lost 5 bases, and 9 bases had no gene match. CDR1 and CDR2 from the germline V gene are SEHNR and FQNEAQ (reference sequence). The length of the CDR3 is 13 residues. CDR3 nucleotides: TGTGCCAGCAGCACCGGGACAGTGAAATCCCTCCACTTT. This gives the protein CASSTGTVKSLHF.

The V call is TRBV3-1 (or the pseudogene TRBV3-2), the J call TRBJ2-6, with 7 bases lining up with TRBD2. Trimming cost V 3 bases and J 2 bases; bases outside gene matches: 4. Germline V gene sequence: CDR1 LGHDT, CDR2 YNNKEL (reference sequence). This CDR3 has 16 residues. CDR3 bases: TGTGCCAGCAGCCAGGCGCGGGGGACTGGGGCCAACGTCCTGACTTTC. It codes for CASSQARGTGANVLTF.

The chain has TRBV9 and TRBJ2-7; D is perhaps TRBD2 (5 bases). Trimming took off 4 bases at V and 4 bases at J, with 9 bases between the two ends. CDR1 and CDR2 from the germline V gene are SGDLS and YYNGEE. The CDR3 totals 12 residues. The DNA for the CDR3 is TGTGCCAGCAGCCCGAGAGGGTACGAGCAGTACTTC. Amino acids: CASSPRGYEQYF.

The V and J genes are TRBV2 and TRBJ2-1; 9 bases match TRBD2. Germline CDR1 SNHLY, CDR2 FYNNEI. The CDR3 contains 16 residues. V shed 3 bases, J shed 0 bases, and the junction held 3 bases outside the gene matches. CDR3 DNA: TGTGCCAGCAGTGAGAGTAGCGGGAGCTCCTACAATGAGCAGTTCTTC. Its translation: CASSESSGSSYNEQFF. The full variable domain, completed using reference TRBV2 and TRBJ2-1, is EPEVTQTPSHQVTQMGQEVILRCVPISNHLYFYWYRQILGQKVEFLVSFYNNEISEKSEIFDDQFSVERPDGSNFTLKIRSTKLEDSAMYFCASSESSGSSYNEQFFGPGTRLTVL.

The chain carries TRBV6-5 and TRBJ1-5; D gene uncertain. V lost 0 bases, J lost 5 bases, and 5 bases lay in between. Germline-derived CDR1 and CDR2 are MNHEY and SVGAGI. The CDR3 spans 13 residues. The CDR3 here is CASSYSSYQPQHF. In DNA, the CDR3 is TGTGCCAGCAGTTACTCCAGTTATCAGCCCCAGCATTTT.

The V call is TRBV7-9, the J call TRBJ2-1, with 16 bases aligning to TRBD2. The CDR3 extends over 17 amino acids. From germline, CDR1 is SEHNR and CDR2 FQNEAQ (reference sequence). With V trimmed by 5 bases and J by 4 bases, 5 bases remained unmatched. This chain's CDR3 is CASSGPGLAGGYNEQFF. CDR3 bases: TGTGCCAGCAGCGGGCCGGGACTAGCGGGAGGGTACAATGAGCAGTTCTTC.